These 9 T cell receptor beta chains originate from one sample sequenced in a study of blood T cell repertoires in COVID-19. Sequenced by immunoSEQ multiplex PCR; TCRdb stores in-frame clones only, minus some. The sample has 140,000 to 150,000 clones, around 90% seen once. Sequenced sample: peripheral blood. Source of these receptors: a man between 65 and 79 years old with acute or convalescent COVID-19.

In its sample, this clone was seen once. This chain connects TRBV29-1 to TRBJ1-1; TRBD1 is a possible D gene (5 bases). In germline, CDR1 is SQVTM, CDR2 ANQGSEA. V lost 3 bases, J lost 3 bases, and 11 bases lay in between. CDR3 length: 13 residues. The CDR3 DNA reads as TGCAGCGTTGATAGGGGTAGGGACACTGAAGCTTTCTTT. Translating it yields CSVDRGRDTEAFF.

The rearrangement uses TRBV7-9 and TRBJ2-3; D call uncertain. The CDR3 totals 13 residues. The V gene's germline CDR1 is SEHNR and CDR2 FQNEAQ (reference sequence). V was trimmed by 2 bases and J by 4 bases, leaving 7 bases between them. The CDR3 nucleotides read TGTGCCAGCAGCTTAAGCGCCGCAGATACGCAGTATTTT. Amino acid sequence: CASSLSAADTQYF.

The chain has TRBV30 and TRBJ2-2, with TRBD2 identical over 8 bases. This CDR3 is 14 amino acids long. The germline V gene encodes CDR1 GTSNPN and CDR2 SVGIG (reference sequence). Losses at the gene ends were 4 bases for V and 7 bases for J; bases not matched to a gene: 8. The CDR3 DNA reads as TGTGCCTGGACCGGGACTAGGCTGGTCGGGGAGCTGTTTTTT. It is translated as CAWTGTRLVGELFF. Full variable domain (outside the CDR3, taken from reference TRBV30 and TRBJ2-2): SQTIHQWPATLVQPVGSPLSLECTVEGTSNPNLYWYRQAAGRGLQLLFYSVGIGQISSEVPQNLSASRPQDRQFILSSKKLLLSDSGFYLCAWTGTRLVGELFFGEGSRLTVL.

The chain has TRBV7-9 and TRBJ1-6; D is possibly TRBD1 (6 bases). The V end lost 5 bases, the J end lost 8 bases, and 13 bases lay between the germline ends. The CDR3 is made up of 14 amino acids. From germline, CDR1 is SEHNR and CDR2 FQNEAQ (reference sequence). CDR3 in amino acids: CASSVQGVDSPLHF. The CDR3 DNA follows: TGTGCCAGCAGCGTACAGGGAGTAGATTCACCCCTCCACTTT.

This chain uses TRBV21-1 with TRBJ2-7; the table calls TRBD1, which could not be checked here. TRBV21-1 counts as a pseudogene. CDR3 size: 17 residues. CDR3 residues: CASSKGVGAAGSYEQYF. DNA for the CDR3: TGTGCCAGCAGCAAAGGAGTTGGCGCCGCAGGAAGCTACGAGCAGTACTTC.

V gene TRBV19 combines with J gene TRBJ2-3; D gene uncertain. The V end lost 2 bases, the J end lost 3 bases, and 6 bases lay between the germline ends. The CDR3 has 13 residues. Germline CDR1 is LNHDA and CDR2 is SQIVND (reference sequence). CDR3 residues: CASSIWPTDTQYF. The CDR3 DNA reads as TGTGCCAGTAGTATATGGCCGACAGATACGCAGTATTTT.

V gene TRBV5-8 combines with J gene TRBJ2-3, with 8 bases lining up with TRBD2. This CDR3 is 14 amino acids long. After removal of 8 bases from V and 7 bases from J, the junction contained 12 bases not matched to a gene. The germline gives CDR1 SGHTS, CDR2 YDEGEE. For the CDR3, the DNA is TGTGCCAGTAAGGGGCGGGGGGCCTCCTATACGCAGTATTTT. Its translation: CASKGRGASYTQYF.

The chain couples TRBV2 to TRBJ1-3, with 10 bases lining up with TRBD1. Trimming at V came to 2 bases and at J to 0 bases, leaving 10 bases not matched to a gene. Germline values: CDR1 SNHLY, CDR2 FYNNEI. CDR3 length: 19 residues. In DNA form, the CDR3 reads TGTGCCAGCAGTGAAAGGGGGGACAGGGGTCCGAGCTCTGGAAACACCATATATTTT. Translated: CASSERGDRGPSSGNTIYF.

The chain joins TRBV3-1 (or the pseudogene TRBV3-2) to TRBJ1-1, with 8 positions matching TRBD1. Germline-derived CDR1 and CDR2 are LGHDT and YNNKEL (reference sequence). With 5 bases clipped from V and 4 bases from J, the junction kept 6 bases outside the gene matches. The CDR3 length is 14 residues. The CDR3 DNA reads TGTGCCAGCAGCAAACAGGGGGGAAGCACTGAAGCTTTCTTT. This sequence encodes CASSKQGGSTEAFF.